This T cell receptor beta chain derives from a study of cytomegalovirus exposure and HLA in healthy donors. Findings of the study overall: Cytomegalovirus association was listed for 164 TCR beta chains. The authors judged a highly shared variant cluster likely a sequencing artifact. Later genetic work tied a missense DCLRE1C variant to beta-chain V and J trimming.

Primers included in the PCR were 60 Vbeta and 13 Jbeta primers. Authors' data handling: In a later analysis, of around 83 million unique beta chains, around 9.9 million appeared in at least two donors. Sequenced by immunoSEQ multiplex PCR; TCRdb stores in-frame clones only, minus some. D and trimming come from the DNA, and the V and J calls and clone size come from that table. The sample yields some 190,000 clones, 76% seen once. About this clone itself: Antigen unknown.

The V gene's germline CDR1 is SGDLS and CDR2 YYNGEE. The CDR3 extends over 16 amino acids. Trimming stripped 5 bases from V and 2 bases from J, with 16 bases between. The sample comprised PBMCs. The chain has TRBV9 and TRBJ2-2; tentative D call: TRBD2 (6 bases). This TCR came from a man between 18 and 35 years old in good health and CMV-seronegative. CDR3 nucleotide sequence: TGTGCCAGCAGTGGTAGCGCGGAGGGAAACACCGGGGAGCTGTTTTTT. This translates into CASSGSAEGNTGELFF.